The 2 T cell receptor beta chains below come from one sample, sequenced in a study of high-grade serous ovarian cancer treatment subgroups. Sequenced by immunoSEQ multiplex PCR; TCRdb stores in-frame clones only, minus some. The sample shows around 12,000 clones, roughly 87% of them seen only once. The tumor samples were collected prior to definitive surgery or chemotherapy. Material for sequencing was tumor tissue. Receptors were obtained from a human donor with high-grade serous ovarian cancer.

This clone was observed a single time. The CDR3 region is CASSPPIGEQYF. As DNA, the CDR3 is TGTGCCAGCAGTCCGCCGATTGGCGAGCAGTACTTC. V and J are TRBV27 and TRBJ2-7, with D uncertain. V was clipped by 5 bases and J by 6 bases, with 11 bases between them. Germline loops: CDR1 MNHEY, CDR2 SMNVEV (reference sequence). The CDR3 totals 12 residues.

This rearrangement joins TRBV5-6 to TRBJ2-5, with D maybe TRBD2 (6 bases). The germline CDR1 and CDR2 sequences are SGHDT and YYEEEE. This CDR3 comprises 15 residues. The V end lost 4 bases, the J end lost 1 base, and 14 bases lay between the germline ends. The CDR3 region is CASSRLVYPQETQYF. CDR3 nucleotide sequence: TGTGCCAGCAGCCGACTAGTGTATCCCCAAGAGACCCAGTACTTC.